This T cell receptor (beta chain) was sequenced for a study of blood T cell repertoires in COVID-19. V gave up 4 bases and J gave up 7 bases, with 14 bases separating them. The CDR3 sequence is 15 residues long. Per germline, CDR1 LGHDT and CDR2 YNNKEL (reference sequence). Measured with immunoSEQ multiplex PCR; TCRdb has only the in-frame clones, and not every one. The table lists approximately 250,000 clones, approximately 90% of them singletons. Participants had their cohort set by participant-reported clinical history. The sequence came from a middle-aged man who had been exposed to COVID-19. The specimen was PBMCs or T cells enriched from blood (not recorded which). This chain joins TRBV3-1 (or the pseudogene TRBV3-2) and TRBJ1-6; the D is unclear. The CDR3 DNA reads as TGTGCCAGCAGCCCGCAGGCGATTGGCAATTCACCCCTCCACTTT. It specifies CASSPQAIGNSPLHF.